This T cell receptor (beta chain) was sequenced in a study of T cells after yellow fever vaccination. Study-wide findings and caveats: Although the secondary response was weaker, it peaked faster, at day 5 versus 15.

CDR1 is SGHRS, CDR2 YFSETQ, per germline. J lost 0 bases, V lost 9 bases, and 9 bases had no gene match. The CDR3 length is 15 residues. On this clonotype itself: Its antigen is undetermined.

A single record per CDR3 protein comes from TCRdb applying MiXCR to the 5' RACE reads. This sample yields about 360,000 distinct CDR3 sequences, of which about 6% are seen a single time; about 15% belongs to the top ten. Source: PBMCs, taken 5 days after the yellow fever booster vaccination. This TCR was sampled from a man younger than 45 who received the YFV17D yellow fever vaccine. V and J are TRBV5-1 and TRBJ2-1; 7 bases are shared with TRBD2. The chain's CDR3 is CATSLGGSSYNEQFF. In DNA, the CDR3 is TGCGCCACCTCGCTGGGGGGGAGCTCCTACAATGAGCAGTTCTTC.